This note documents a single TCR beta chain sequence. Original handling: Estimation of nucleated cell counts was performed using reference gene primer amplification. Data came from immunoSEQ multiplex PCR; TCRdb stores just in-frame clones and leaves some out. V and J calls and clone size come straight from that table; D and trimming were deduced from the DNA. Seen here are about 160,000 clones, over 80% observed once, and the top ten hold 4.5% to 5%. The sample comes from a study of blood T cell repertoires in COVID-19. Study-wide background: COVID-19 samples collected from the United States, Italy and Spain covered acute and convalescent phases. The analysed material was cDNA or gDNA that came from T cells, B-cell-depleted T cells, or PBMCs.

Germline V gene data show CDR1 as LGHDT and CDR2 as YNNKEL (reference sequence). The CDR3 runs 15 residues. With 5 bases clipped from V and 7 bases from J, the junction kept 9 bases outside the gene matches. While infection was still active, Seattle patients were enrolled and then followed longitudinally. The source material was peripheral blood. The clonotype originates from a man aged 25-45 years with COVID-19, enrolled during active disease. The chain employs TRBV3-1 (or the pseudogene TRBV3-2) and TRBJ2-2; 8 bases match TRBD2. CDR3 in amino acids: CASSSVSGGYGELFF. CDR3 in DNA: TGTGCCAGCAGCTCAGTCAGCGGGGGTTACGGGGAGCTGTTTTTT.